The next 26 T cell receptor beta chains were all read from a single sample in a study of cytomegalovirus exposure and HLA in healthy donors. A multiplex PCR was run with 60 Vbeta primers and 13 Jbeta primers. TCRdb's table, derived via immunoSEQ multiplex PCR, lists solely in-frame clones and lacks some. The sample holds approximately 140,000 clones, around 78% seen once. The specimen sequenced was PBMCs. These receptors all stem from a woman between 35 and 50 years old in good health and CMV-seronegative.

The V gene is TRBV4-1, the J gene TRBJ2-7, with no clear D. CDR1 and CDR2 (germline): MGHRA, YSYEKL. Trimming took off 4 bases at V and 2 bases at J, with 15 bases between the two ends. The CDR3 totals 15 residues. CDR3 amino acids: CASSPSSAPAYEQYF. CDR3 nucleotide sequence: TGCGCCAGCAGCCCTTCTAGTGCCCCCGCCTACGAGCAGTACTTC.

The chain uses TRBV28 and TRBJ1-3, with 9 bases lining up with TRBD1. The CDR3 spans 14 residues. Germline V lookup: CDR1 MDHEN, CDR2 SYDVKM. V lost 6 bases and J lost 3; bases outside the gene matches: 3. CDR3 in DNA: TGTGCCAGCAGGGGACAGGGAGTTGGAAACACCATATATTTT. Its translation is CASRGQGVGNTIYF.

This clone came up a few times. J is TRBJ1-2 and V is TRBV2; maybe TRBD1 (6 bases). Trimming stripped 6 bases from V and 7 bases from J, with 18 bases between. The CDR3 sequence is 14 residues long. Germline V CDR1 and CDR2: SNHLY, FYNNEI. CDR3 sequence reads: CASREQGPSFGYTF. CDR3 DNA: TGTGCCAGCAGGGAACAGGGTCCCTCTTTTGGCTACACCTTC.

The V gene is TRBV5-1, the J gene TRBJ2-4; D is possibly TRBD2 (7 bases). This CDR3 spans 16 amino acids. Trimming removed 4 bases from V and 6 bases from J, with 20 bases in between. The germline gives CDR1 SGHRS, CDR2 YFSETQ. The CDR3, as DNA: TGCGCCAGCAGCGGATCCCGAGGGGGGGCGGGAAACATTCAGTACTTC. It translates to CASSGSRGGAGNIQYF.

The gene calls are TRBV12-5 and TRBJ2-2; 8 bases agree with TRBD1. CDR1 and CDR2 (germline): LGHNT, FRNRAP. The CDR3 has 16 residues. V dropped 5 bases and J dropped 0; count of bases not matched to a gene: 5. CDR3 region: CASGRTGTPNTGELFF. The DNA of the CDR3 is TGTGCTAGTGGTCGGACAGGGACCCCGAACACCGGGGAGCTGTTTTTT.

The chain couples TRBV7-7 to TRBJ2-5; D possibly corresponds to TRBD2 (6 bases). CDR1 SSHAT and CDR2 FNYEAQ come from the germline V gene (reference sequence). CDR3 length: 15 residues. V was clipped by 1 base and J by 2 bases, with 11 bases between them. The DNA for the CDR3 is TGTGCCAGCAGCTTAGAGGTCCGGGGGCAAGAGACCCAGTACTTC. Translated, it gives CASSLEVRGQETQYF.

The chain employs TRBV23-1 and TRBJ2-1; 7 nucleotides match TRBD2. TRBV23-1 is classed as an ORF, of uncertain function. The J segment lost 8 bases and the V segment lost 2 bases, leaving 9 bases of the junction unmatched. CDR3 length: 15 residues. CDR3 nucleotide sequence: TGCGCCAGCAGTCAAGGGACCTACGCGGGGGATGAGCAGTTCTTC. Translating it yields CASSQGTYAGDEQFF.

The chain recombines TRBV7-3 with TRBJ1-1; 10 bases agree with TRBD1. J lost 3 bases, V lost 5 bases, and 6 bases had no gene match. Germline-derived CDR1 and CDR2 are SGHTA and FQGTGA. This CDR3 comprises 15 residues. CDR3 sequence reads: CASSPGTGADTEAFF. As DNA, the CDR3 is TGTGCCAGCAGCCCCGGGACAGGGGCTGACACTGAAGCTTTCTTT. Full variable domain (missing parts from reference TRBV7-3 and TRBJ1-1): GAGVSQTPSNKVTEKGKYVELRCDPISGHTALYWYRQSLGQGPEFLIYFQGTGAADDSGLPNDRFFAVRPEGSVSTLKIQRTERGDSAVYLCASSPGTGADTEAFFGQGTRLTVV.

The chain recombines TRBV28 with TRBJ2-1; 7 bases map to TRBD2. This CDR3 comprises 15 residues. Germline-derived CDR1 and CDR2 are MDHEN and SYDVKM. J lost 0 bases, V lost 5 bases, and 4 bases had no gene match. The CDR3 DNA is TGTGCCAGCAGTCCTCCGGGAGGCTCCTACAATGAGCAGTTCTTC. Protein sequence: CASSPPGGSYNEQFF.

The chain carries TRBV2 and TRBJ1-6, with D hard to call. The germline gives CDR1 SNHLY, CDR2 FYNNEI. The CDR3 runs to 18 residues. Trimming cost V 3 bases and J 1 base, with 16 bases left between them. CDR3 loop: CASSERAPPRSYNSPLHF. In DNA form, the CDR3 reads TGTGCCAGCAGTGAGAGAGCGCCGCCAAGGTCCTATAATTCACCCCTCCACTTT. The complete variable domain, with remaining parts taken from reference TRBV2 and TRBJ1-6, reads EPEVTQTPSHQVTQMGQEVILRCVPISNHLYFYWYRQILGQKVEFLVSFYNNEISEKSEIFDDQFSVERPDGSNFTLKIRSTKLEDSAMYFCASSERAPPRSYNSPLHFGNGTRLTVT.

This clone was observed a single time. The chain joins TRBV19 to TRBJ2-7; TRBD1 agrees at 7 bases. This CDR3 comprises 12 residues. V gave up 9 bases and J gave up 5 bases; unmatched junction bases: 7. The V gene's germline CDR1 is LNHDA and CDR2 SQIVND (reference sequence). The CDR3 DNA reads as TGTGCCAGGGAGGCAGGGGGTAACGAGCAGTACTTC. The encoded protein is CAREAGGNEQYF.

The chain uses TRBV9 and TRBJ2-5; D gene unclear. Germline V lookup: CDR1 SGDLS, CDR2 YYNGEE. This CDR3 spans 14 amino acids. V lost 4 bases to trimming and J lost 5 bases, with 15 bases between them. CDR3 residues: CASSPRVGKETQYF. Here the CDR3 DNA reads TGTGCCAGCAGCCCCCGGGTTGGTAAGGAGACCCAGTACTTC.

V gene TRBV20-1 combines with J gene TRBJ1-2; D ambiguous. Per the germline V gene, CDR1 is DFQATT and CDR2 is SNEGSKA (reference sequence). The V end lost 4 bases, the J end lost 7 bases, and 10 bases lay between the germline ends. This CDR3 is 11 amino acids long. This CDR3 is CSAKGGAGYTF. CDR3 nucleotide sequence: TGCAGTGCTAAGGGAGGCGCTGGCTACACCTTC.

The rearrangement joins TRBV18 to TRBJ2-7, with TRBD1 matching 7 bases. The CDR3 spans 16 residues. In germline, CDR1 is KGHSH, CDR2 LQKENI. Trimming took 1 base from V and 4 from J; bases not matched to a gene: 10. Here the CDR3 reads CASSPQGALSGYEQYF. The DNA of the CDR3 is TGTGCCAGCTCACCACAGGGGGCGCTTTCCGGGTACGAGCAGTACTTC.

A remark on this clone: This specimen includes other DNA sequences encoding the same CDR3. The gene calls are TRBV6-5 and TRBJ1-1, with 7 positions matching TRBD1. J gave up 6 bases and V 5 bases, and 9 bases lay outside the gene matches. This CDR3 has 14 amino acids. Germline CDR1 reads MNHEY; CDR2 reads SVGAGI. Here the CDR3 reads CASSPRAGGPEAFF. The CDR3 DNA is TGTGCCAGCAGTCCTCGGGCAGGGGGACCTGAAGCTTTCTTT.

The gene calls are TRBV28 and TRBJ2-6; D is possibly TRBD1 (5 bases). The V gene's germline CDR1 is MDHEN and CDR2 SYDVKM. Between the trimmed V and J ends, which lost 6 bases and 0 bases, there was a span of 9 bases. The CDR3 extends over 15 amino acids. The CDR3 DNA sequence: TGTGCCAGCAGCCCCGACAGCTCTGGGGCCAACGTCCTGACTTTC. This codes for CASSPDSSGANVLTF.

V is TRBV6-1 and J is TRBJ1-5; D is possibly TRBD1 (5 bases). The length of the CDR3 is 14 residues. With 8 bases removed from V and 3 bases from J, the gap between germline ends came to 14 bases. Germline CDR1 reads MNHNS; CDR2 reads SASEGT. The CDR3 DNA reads TGTGCCAGCCGACTGGGGGGAAACAATCAGCCCCAGCATTTT. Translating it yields CASRLGGNNQPQHF.

In DNA form, the CDR3 reads TGTGCCAGCAGCTGGACAGGGATCGGGGACACCGGGGAGCTGTTTTTT. Protein product: CASSWTGIGDTGELFF. This sequence joins TRBV5-5 and TRBJ2-2; 8 bases fit TRBD1. The CDR3 length is 16 residues. Trimming at V came to 3 bases and at J to 3 bases, leaving 7 bases not matched to a gene. Germline CDR1 and CDR2: SGHKS and YYEKEE (reference sequence).

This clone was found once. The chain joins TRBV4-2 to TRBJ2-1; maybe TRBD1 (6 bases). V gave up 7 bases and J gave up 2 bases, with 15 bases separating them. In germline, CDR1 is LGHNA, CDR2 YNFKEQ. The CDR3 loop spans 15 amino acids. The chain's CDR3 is CASTQAQGPYNEQFF. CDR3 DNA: TGTGCCAGCACCCAGGCCCAGGGGCCCTACAATGAGCAGTTCTTC.

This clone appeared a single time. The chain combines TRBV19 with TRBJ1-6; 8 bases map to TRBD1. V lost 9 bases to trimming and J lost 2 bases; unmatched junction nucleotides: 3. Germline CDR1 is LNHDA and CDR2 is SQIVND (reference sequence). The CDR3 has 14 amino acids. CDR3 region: CASQGAAYNSPLHF. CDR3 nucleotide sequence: TGTGCCAGCCAGGGGGCCGCCTATAATTCACCCCTCCACTTT.

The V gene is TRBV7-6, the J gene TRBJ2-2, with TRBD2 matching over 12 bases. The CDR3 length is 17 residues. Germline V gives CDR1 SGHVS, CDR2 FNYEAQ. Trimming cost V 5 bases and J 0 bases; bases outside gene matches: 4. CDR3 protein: CASSRTSGIPNTGELFF. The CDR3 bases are TGTGCCAGCAGCCGGACTAGCGGGATTCCGAACACCGGGGAGCTGTTTTTT.

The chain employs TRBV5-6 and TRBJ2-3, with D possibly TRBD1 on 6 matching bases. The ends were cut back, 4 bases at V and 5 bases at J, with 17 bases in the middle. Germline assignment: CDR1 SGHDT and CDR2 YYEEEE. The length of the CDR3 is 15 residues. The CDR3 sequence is CASSAPQGLGDTQYF. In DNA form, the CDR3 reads TGTGCCAGCAGCGCCCCACAGGGTTTAGGAGATACGCAGTATTTT.

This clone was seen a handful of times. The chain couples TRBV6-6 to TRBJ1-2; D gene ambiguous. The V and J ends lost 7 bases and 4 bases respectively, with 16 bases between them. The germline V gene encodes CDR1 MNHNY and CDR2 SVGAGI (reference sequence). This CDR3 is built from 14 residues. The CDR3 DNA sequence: TGTGCCAGCACAAAGAAGGACTTACTCTATGGCTACACCTTC. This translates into CASTKKDLLYGYTF.

The CDR3 here is CALMGGRTNEKLFF. The DNA for the CDR3 is TGTGCCCTCATGGGGGGACGGACTAATGAAAAACTGTTTTTT. This rearrangement joins TRBV7-9 to TRBJ1-4, with D possibly matching TRBD1 (5 bases). This CDR3 spans 14 amino acids. Germline assignment: CDR1 SEHNR and CDR2 FQNEAQ (reference sequence). V gave up 11 bases and J gave up 2 bases, with 15 bases separating them.

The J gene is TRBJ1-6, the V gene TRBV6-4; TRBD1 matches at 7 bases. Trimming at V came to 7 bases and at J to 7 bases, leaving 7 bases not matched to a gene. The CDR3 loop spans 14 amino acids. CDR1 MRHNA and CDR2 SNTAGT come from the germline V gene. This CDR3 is CASTAGTANSPLHF. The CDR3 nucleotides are TGTGCCAGCACAGCCGGGACAGCAAATTCACCCCTCCACTTT.

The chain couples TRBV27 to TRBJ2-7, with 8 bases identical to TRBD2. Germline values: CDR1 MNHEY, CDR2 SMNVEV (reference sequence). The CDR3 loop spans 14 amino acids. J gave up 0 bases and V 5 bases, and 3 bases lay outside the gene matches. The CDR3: CASSPAGGSYEQYF. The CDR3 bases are TGTGCCAGCAGTCCGGCGGGGGGCTCCTACGAGCAGTACTTC.